These 25 T cell receptor beta chains were sequenced from one sample in a study of blood T cell repertoires in COVID-19. Only in-frame clones appear in the TCRdb table, and some are missing; sequencing was by immunoSEQ multiplex PCR. The repertoire holds about 170,000 clones, around 85% seen once, with 7.5% to 10% in the top ten. The sequenced sample consisted of peripheral blood. The receptors derive from a woman older than 75 with COVID-19, enrolled during active disease.

The chain employs TRBV6-6 and TRBJ1-1, with D possibly TRBD1 on 5 matching bases. Germline CDR1 MNHNY, CDR2 SVGAGI (reference sequence). The CDR3 loop spans 13 amino acids. The V end lost 5 bases, the J end lost 6 bases, and 13 bases lay between the germline ends. The CDR3 bases are TGTGCCAGCAGTAGCGGACGGGGGGCTGAAGCTTTCTTT. Protein product: CASSSGRGAEAFF.

The chain carries TRBV28 and TRBJ2-4; perhaps TRBD1 as D (5 bases). V was shortened by 5 bases and J by 4 bases, with 15 bases between the two germline ends. This CDR3 spans 15 amino acids. Germline V gene sequence: CDR1 MDHEN, CDR2 SYDVKM. DNA of the CDR3: TGTGCCAGCAGTGGGATTGGACACGCGAAAAACATTCAGTACTTC. The encoded protein is CASSGIGHAKNIQYF.

The chain links TRBV5-1 to TRBJ1-1; a possible D gene is TRBD1 (5 bases). V was cut by 0 bases and J by 4 bases, with 16 bases left in between. In germline, CDR1 is SGHRS, CDR2 YFSETQ. The CDR3 covers 16 residues. The CDR3 loop is CASSLEGRGTSTEAFF. CDR3 coding DNA: TGCGCCAGCAGCTTGGAGGGGAGGGGCACCTCCACTGAAGCTTTCTTT. Drawing the rest from reference TRBV5-1 and TRBJ1-1, the complete variable domain is KAGVTQTPRYLIKTRGQQVTLSCSPISGHRSVSWYQQTPGQGLQFLFEYFSETQRNKGNFPGRFSGRQFSNSRSEMNVSTLELGDSALYLCASSLEGRGTSTEAFFGQGTRLTVV.

The sample holds a few counts of this clone. V is TRBV6-5 and J is TRBJ2-7, with 13 bases identical to TRBD2. The CDR3 spans 13 residues. The J segment lost 9 bases and the V segment lost 2 bases, leaving 1 base of the junction unmatched. Germline assignment: CDR1 MNHEY and CDR2 SVGAGI. DNA for the CDR3: TGTGCCAGCAGTTACGGACTAGCGGGGGTGCAGTACTTC. It is translated as CASSYGLAGVQYF.

V is TRBV21-1 and J is TRBJ2-5; whether TRBD1, the table's D call, matches the DNA was not checked. TRBV21-1 is tagged as a pseudogene. The CDR3 sequence is 15 residues long. The CDR3 reads CASSNGDRGQETQYF. Written as DNA, the CDR3 is TGTGCCAGCAGCAATGGGGACAGGGGACAAGAGACCCAGTACTTC.

The chain carries TRBV4-1 and TRBJ2-4; unclear D gene. This CDR3 has 17 amino acids. The V and J ends lost 0 bases and 3 bases respectively, with 15 bases between them. Germline loops: CDR1 MGHRA, CDR2 YSYEKL. CDR3 bases: TGCGCCAGCAGCCAAGATCCACAGTCGAACCACAAAAACATTCAGTACTTC. Translation: CASSQDPQSNHKNIQYF.

This clone was picked up one time. The CDR3 protein is CASHLAGDTDTQYF. CDR3 coding DNA: TGCGCCAGCCACCTCGCCGGGGACACAGATACGCAGTATTTT. The chain is built from TRBV5-1 and TRBJ2-3; weak D call: TRBD2 (5 bases). The CDR3 runs 14 residues. The ends were cut back, 7 bases at V and 2 bases at J, with 14 bases in the middle. Germline V CDR1 and CDR2: SGHRS, YFSETQ.

The chain carries TRBV11-3 and TRBJ2-1, with 8 bases aligning to TRBD1. After removal of 1 base from V and 7 bases from J, the junction contained 6 bases not matched to a gene. The CDR3 runs to 15 residues. CDR1 is SGHNT and CDR2 is YENEEA in the germline V gene. This chain's CDR3 is CASSLGTGRGNEQFF. The CDR3 DNA follows: TGTGCCAGCAGCTTAGGGACAGGGAGAGGGAATGAGCAGTTCTTC.

The chain is built from TRBV19 and TRBJ2-2, with TRBD2 matching 13 bases. The V gene end was trimmed by 5 bases and the J gene end by 6 bases; junction bases not matched to a gene: 12. Germline V gives CDR1 LNHDA, CDR2 SQIVND (reference sequence). The CDR3 loop spans 18 amino acids. CDR3 DNA sequence: TGTGCCAGTAGTCCCCGGACTAGCGGGAGATTTCCCCCCGGGGAGCTGTTTTTT. This sequence encodes CASSPRTSGRFPPGELFF.

The chain is built from TRBV5-4 and TRBJ1-1; 9 bases align to TRBD1. V shed 3 bases, J shed 0 bases, and the junction held 9 bases outside the gene matches. The CDR3 totals 17 residues. In germline, CDR1 is SGHNT, CDR2 YYREEE (reference sequence). The CDR3 sequence is CASSSGQGIRMNTEAFF. CDR3 DNA: TGTGCCAGCAGCTCGGGACAGGGAATCAGAATGAACACTGAAGCTTTCTTT.

This clone was detected only once. The rearrangement uses TRBV24-1 and TRBJ2-3; 8 bases align to TRBD2. CDR1 KGHDR and CDR2 SFDVKD come from the germline V gene. V was clipped by 3 bases and J by 4 bases; unmatched bases: 20. The length of the CDR3 is 20 residues. The CDR3 nucleotides are TGTGCCACCAGTGATCCACTGTCCTCTCGAGGGGCGGGAGGTGCAGATACGCAGTATTTT. Translated: CATSDPLSSRGAGGADTQYF.

The CDR3 DNA reads TGTGCCAGCAGTGATCGGTTTTATCTCGACTCTGGAAACACCATATATTTT. Residues: CASSDRFYLDSGNTIYF. The rearrangement joins TRBV6-1 to TRBJ1-3; D is undetermined. This CDR3 contains 17 residues. CDR1 and CDR2 from the germline V gene are MNHNS and SASEGT. Trimming removed 3 bases from V and 0 bases from J, with 15 bases in between.

The sample holds one count of this clone. Here the CDR3 DNA reads TGCGCCAGCAGCTTGGGGGCAGGGAATACTGAAGCTTTCTTT. This gives the protein CASSLGAGNTEAFF. The rearrangement uses TRBV5-1 and TRBJ1-1, with D possibly TRBD1 on 5 matching bases. From germline, CDR1 is SGHRS and CDR2 YFSETQ. Trimming cost V 0 bases and J 5 bases, with 11 bases left between them. The CDR3 length is 14 residues.

This chain joins TRBV5-1 and TRBJ1-1; D possibly corresponds to TRBD1 (5 bases). Trimming took 3 bases from V and 1 from J, leaving 10 bases between them. Germline V CDR1 and CDR2: SGHRS, YFSETQ. The CDR3 runs 14 residues. This CDR3 is CASSSGMENTEAFF. CDR3 DNA: TGCGCCAGCAGCTCAGGGATGGAGAACACTGAAGCTTTCTTT.

The chain recombines TRBV5-4 with TRBJ2-1; 8 bases map to TRBD2. Germline CDR1 reads SGHNT; CDR2 reads YYREEE (reference sequence). Germline trimming cut 4 bases from V and 2 bases from J; bases unmatched to any gene: 8. This CDR3 is built from 16 residues. CDR3 DNA: TGTGCCAGCAGCGGCTTAGCGGGGATAACCTACAATGAGCAGTTCTTC. This codes for CASSGLAGITYNEQFF.

In its sample, this clone was seen once. The genes are TRBV19 and TRBJ2-2; a weak D match, TRBD1 (5 bases). This CDR3 has 14 amino acids. CDR1 LNHDA and CDR2 SQIVND come from the germline V gene (reference sequence). Trimming stripped 3 bases from V and 3 bases from J, with 8 bases between. CDR3 nucleotides: TGTGCCAGTAGTATTGTGACAGACACCGGGGAGCTGTTTTTT. Translating it yields CASSIVTDTGELFF.

This chain uses TRBV5-4 with TRBJ1-2; 7 nucleotides agree with TRBD1. The ends lost 4 bases at V and 3 bases at J; junction bases unmatched: 6. CDR1 and CDR2 from the germline V gene are SGHNT and YYREEE (reference sequence). This CDR3 is 14 amino acids long. CDR3 in DNA: TGTGCCAGCAGCAGGGACAGCAGTGACTATGGCTACACCTTC. It yields the protein CASSRDSSDYGYTF.

V and J are TRBV11-3 and TRBJ2-2, with D maybe TRBD1 (5 bases). Germline V gene sequence: CDR1 SGHNT, CDR2 YENEEA. The CDR3 consists of 14 residues. V gave up 5 bases and J gave up 2 bases, with 9 bases separating them. CDR3 coding DNA: TGTGCCAGCAGCATAGGACAAAACACCGGGGAGCTGTTTTTT. This sequence encodes CASSIGQNTGELFF.

The CDR3 nucleotides read TGTGCCAGCAGCTTACCCAGGGATGAGCAGTTCTTC. It yields the protein CASSLPRDEQFF. The chain couples TRBV6-5 to TRBJ2-1, with a possible D match to TRBD1 (5 bases). The CDR3 has 12 amino acids. Germline CDR1 MNHEY, CDR2 SVGAGI. V was clipped by 6 bases and J by 8 bases, with 11 bases between them.

The chain joins TRBV9 to TRBJ2-2; 8 positions agree with TRBD2. This CDR3 has 14 residues. Germline V gene sequence: CDR1 SGDLS, CDR2 YYNGEE. V shed 7 bases, J shed 4 bases, and the junction held 6 bases outside the gene matches. CDR3 region: CASQVRGVTGELFF. CDR3 bases: TGTGCCAGCCAGGTGCGGGGGGTCACCGGGGAGCTGTTTTTT.

J is TRBJ1-5 and V is TRBV6-5; no firm D call. V was pared by 2 bases and J by 6 bases, with 14 bases between. CDR1 and CDR2 from the germline V gene are MNHEY and SVGAGI. The CDR3 has 15 amino acids. The CDR3 DNA is TGTGCCAGCAGTTACGGTCGTGGAGGATCTCAGCCCCAGCATTTT. It encodes CASSYGRGGSQPQHF.

This clone occurred many times. DNA of the CDR3: TGTGCCAGCAGTTACTCGAACCCTAGGTATGGCTACACCTTC. It translates to CASSYSNPRYGYTF. The chain is built from TRBV6-2 or TRBV6-3 and TRBJ1-2; no reliable D call. V lost 0 bases and J lost 5, with 10 bases in between. This CDR3 has 14 residues. Germline V gives CDR1 MNHEY, CDR2 SVGEGT.

The J gene is TRBJ2-3, the V gene TRBV19, with a tentative D call TRBD2 (6 bases). From germline, CDR1 is LNHDA and CDR2 SQIVND (reference sequence). The CDR3 totals 14 residues. Trimming left V 6 bases short and J 2 bases short, with 12 bases between. The CDR3 region is CASRNPGDTDTQYF. The DNA of the CDR3 is TGTGCCAGTAGAAACCCGGGAGACACAGATACGCAGTATTTT. The full variable domain, in which reference TRBV19 and TRBJ2-3 provide the parts outside the CDR3, is DGGITQSPKYLFRKEGQNVTLSCEQNLNHDAMYWYRQDPGQGLRLIYYSQIVNDFQKGDIAEGYSVSREKKESFPLTVTSAQKNPTAFYLCASRNPGDTDTQYFGPGTRLTVL.

This clone was counted once. This chain connects TRBV7-8 to TRBJ1-1; D gene ambiguous. V shed 2 bases and J shed 1 base, with 5 bases lying between them. The germline CDR1 and CDR2 sequences are SGHVS and FQNEAQ. CDR3 length: 13 residues. CDR3 amino acids: CASSLHRNTEAFF. The DNA for the CDR3 is TGTGCCAGCAGCTTACACAGGAACACTGAAGCTTTCTTT.

The chain carries TRBV4-1 and TRBJ2-3, with 7 bases identical to TRBD1. Germline values: CDR1 MGHRA, CDR2 YSYEKL. The V gene end was trimmed by 3 bases and the J gene end by 2 bases; junction bases not matched to a gene: 8. This CDR3 contains 16 residues. The CDR3 spells CASSHAQGDYTDTQYF. In DNA form, the CDR3 reads TGCGCCAGCAGCCATGCGCAGGGGGATTACACAGATACGCAGTATTTT.